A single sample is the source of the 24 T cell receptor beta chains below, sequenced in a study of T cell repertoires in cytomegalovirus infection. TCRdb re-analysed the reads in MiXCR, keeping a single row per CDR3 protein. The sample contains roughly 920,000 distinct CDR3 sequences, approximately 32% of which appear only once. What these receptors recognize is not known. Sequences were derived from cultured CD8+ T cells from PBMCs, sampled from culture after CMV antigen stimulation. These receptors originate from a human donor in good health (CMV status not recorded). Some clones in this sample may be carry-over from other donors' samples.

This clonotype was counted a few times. CDR3 sequence (DNA): TGTGCCAGCAGACCCTACTCCGGGGAAGGCTACACCTTC. It encodes CASRPYSGEGYTF. The genes are TRBV6-5 and TRBJ1-2, with no clear D. Between the trimmed V and J ends, which lost 6 bases and 8 bases, there was a span of 16 bases. The germline gives CDR1 MNHEY, CDR2 SVGAGI. This CDR3 is built from 13 residues.

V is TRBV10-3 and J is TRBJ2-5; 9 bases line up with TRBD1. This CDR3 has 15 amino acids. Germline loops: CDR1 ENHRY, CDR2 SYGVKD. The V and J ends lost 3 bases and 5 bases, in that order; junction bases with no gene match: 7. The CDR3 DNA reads TGTGCCATCAGTGACTGGGGGACAGGGTTGGAGACCCAGTACTTC. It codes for CAISDWGTGLETQYF.

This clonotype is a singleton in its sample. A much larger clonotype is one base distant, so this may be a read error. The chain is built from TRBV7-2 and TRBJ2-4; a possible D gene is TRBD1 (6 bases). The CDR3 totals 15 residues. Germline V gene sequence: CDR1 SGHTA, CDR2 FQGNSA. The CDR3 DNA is TGTGCCAACAGCTTAGATGGGTCGACAGGCCTAGTTCAGTACTTC. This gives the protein CANSLDGSTGLVQYF.

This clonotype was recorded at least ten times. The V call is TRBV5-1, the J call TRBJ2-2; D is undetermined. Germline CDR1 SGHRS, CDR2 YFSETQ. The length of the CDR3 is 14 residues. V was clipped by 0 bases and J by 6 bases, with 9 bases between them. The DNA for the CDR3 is TGCGCCAGCAGCTTGGAGGGAATCCCCGGGGAGCTGTTTTTT. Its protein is CASSLEGIPGELFF.

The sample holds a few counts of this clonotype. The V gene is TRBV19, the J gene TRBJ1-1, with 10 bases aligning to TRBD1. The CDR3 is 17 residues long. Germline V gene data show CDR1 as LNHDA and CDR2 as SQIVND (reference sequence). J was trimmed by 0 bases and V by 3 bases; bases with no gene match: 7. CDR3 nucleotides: TGTGCCAGTAGTATGTTGGGACAGGGGACCCTGAACACTGAAGCTTTCTTT. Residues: CASSMLGQGTLNTEAFF.

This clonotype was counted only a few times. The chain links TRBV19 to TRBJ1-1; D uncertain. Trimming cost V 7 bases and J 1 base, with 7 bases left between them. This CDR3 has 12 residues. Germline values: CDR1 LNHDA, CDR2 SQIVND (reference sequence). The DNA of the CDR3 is TGTGCCAGTAAGTGGGGGAACACTGAAGCTTTCTTT. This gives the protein CASKWGNTEAFF.

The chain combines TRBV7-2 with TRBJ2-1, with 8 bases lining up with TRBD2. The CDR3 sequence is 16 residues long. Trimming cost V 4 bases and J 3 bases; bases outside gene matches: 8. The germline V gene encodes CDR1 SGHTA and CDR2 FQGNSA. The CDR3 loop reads CASSSPGAGDYNEQFF. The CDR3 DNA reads TGTGCCAGCAGCTCCCCGGGAGCGGGGGACTACAATGAGCAGTTCTTC.

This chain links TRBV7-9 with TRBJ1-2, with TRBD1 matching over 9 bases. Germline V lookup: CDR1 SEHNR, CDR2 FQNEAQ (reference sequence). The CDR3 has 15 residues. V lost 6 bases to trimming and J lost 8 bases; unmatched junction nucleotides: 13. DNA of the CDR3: TGTGCCAGCAGTTCTCCGGACAGGGGCGAGTACGGCTACACCTTC. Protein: CASSSPDRGEYGYTF.

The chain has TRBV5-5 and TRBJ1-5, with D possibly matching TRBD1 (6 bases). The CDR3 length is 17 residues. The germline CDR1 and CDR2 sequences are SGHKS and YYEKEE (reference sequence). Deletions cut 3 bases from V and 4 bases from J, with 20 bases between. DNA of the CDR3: TGTGCCAGCAGCTCCACAGGGACTCCCGGGCCTAATCAGCCCCAGCATTTT. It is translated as CASSSTGTPGPNQPQHF.

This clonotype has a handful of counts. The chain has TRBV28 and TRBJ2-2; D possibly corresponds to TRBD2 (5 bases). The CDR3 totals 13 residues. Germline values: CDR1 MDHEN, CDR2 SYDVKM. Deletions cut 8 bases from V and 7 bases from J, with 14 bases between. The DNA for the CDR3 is TGTGCCAGCTTAAGGGAGTCGGGCGGGGAGCTGTTTTTT. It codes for CASLRESGGELFF.

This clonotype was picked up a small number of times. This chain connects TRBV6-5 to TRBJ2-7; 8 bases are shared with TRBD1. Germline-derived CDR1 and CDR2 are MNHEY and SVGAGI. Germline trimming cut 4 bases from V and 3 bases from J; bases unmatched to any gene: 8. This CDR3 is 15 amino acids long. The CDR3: CASSSERTGHYEQYF. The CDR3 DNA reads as TGTGCCAGCAGTTCGGAACGGACAGGGCACTACGAGCAGTACTTC.

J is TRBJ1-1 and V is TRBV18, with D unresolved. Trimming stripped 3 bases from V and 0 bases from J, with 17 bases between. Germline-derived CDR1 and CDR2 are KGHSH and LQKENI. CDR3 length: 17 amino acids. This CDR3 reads CASSPPPLGSMNTEAFF. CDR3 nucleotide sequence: TGTGCCAGCTCACCCCCCCCCCTAGGAAGTATGAACACTGAAGCTTTCTTT.

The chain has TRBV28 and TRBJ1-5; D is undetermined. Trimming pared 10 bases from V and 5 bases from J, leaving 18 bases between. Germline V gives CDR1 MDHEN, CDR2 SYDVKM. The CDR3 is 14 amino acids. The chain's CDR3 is CANQWPGTDQPQHF. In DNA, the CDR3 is TGTGCCAACCAATGGCCGGGAACGGATCAGCCCCAGCATTTT. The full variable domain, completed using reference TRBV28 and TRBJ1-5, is DVKVTQSSRYLVKRTGEKVFLECVQDMDHENMFWYRQDPGLGLRLIYFSYDVKMKEKGDIPEGYSVSREKKERFSLILESASTNQTSMYLCANQWPGTDQPQHFGDGTRLSIL.

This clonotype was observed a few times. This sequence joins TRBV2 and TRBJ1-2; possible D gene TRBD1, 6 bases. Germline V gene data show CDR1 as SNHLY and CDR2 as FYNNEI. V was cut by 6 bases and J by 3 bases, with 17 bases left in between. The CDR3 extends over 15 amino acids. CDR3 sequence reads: CASRNRDPEDYGYTF. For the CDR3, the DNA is TGTGCCAGCAGAAACAGGGACCCTGAGGACTATGGCTACACCTTC.

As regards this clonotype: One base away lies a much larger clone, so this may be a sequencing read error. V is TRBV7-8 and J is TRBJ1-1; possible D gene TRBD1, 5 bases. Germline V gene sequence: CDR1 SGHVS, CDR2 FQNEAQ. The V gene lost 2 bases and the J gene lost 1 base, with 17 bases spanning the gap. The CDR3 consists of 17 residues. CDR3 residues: CASSLPRDWGENTEAFF. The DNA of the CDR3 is TGTGCCAGCAGCTTACCAAGGGACTGGGGGGAGAACACTGAAGCTTTCTTT.

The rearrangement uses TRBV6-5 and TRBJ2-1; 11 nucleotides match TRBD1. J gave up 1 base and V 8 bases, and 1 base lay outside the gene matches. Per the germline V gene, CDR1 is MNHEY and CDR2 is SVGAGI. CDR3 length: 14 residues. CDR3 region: CASGTGGSYNEQFF. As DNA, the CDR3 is TGTGCCAGCGGGACAGGGGGTTCCTACAATGAGCAGTTCTTC.

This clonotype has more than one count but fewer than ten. This CDR3 is CASRATRGRNTEAFF. CDR3 bases: TGTGCCAGCAGAGCGACCAGGGGGCGAAATACTGAAGCTTTCTTT. The V and J genes are TRBV11-2 and TRBJ1-1; 8 positions match TRBD1. The CDR3 spans 15 residues. From germline, CDR1 is SGHAT and CDR2 FQNNGV. With 6 bases clipped from V and 5 bases from J, the junction kept 11 bases outside the gene matches.

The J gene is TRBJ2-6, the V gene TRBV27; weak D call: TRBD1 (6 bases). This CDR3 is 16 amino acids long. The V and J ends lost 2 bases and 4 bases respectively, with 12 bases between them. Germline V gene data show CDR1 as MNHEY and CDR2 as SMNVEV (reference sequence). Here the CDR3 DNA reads TGTGCCAGCAGTTTAGACCAGGGGACCGGGGCCAACGTCCTGACTTTC. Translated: CASSLDQGTGANVLTF.

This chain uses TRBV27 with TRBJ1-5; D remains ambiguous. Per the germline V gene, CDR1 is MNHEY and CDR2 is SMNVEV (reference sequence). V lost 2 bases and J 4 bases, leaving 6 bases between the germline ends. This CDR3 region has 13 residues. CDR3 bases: TGTGCCAGCAGTTTAAATGAGAATCAGCCCCAGCATTTT. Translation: CASSLNENQPQHF.

In DNA, the CDR3 is TGTGCCAGCAGCGTAGAGGCTAGCGGGGGAGAGACCCAGTACTTC. It translates to CASSVEASGGETQYF. V gene TRBV9 combines with J gene TRBJ2-5; TRBD2 matches 10 bases. This CDR3 comprises 15 residues. In germline, CDR1 is SGDLS, CDR2 YYNGEE. The ends lost 0 bases at V and 4 bases at J; junction bases unmatched: 3.

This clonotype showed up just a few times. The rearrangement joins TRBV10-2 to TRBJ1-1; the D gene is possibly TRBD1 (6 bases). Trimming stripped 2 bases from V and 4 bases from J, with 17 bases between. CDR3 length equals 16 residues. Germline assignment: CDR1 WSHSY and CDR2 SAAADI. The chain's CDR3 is CASSEANGGDFTEAFF. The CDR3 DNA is TGCGCCAGCAGTGAGGCCAATGGGGGCGATTTCACTGAAGCTTTCTTT.

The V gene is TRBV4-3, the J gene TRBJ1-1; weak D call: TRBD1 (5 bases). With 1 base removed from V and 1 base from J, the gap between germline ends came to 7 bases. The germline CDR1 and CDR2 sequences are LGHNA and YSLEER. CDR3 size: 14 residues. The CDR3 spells CASSQARGNTEAFF. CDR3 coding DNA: TGCGCCAGCAGCCAAGCGAGGGGGAACACTGAAGCTTTCTTT.

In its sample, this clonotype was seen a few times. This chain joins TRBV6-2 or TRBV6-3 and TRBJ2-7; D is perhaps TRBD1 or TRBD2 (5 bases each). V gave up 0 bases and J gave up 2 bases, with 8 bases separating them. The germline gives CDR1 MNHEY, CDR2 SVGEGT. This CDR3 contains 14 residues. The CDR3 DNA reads TGTGCCAGCAGTTACTCGAGAGGGGCCTACGAGCAGTACGTC. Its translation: CASSYSRGAYEQYV.

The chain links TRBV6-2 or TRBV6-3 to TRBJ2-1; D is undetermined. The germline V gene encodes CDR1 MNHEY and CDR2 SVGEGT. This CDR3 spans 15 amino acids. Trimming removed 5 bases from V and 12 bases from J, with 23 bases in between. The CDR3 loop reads CASSDTAVPGYRQFF. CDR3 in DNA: TGTGCCAGCAGTGACACGGCGGTCCCTGGTTATAGGCAGTTCTTC.